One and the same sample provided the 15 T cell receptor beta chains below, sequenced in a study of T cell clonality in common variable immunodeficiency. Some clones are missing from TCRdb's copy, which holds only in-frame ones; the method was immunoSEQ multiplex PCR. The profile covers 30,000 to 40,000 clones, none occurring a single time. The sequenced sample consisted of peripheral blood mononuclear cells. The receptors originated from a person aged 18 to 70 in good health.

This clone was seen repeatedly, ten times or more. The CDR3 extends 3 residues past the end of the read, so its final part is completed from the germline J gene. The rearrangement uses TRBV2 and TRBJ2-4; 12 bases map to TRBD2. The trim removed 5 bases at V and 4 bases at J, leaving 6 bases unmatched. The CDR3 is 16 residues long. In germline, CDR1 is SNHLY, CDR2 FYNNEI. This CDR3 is CASSSLAGGWKNIQYF. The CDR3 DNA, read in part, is TGTGCCAGCAGTTCCCTAGCGGGAGGGTGGAAAAACATT.

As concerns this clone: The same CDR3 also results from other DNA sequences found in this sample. CDR3 amino acids: CASSPPGLAGGISYEQYF. The sequenced part of the CDR3 DNA is TGTGCCAGCTCCCCCCCGGGACTAGCGGGAGGAATCTCCTACGAG. The chain carries TRBV18 and TRBJ2-7, with 15 bases matching TRBD2. From the germline J gene comes the end of the CDR3, since the read stops 3 residues before it. This CDR3 contains 18 residues. V trimming: 6 bases; J trimming: 0 bases; junction bases outside the gene matches: 9. CDR1 is KGHSH, CDR2 LQKENI, per germline.

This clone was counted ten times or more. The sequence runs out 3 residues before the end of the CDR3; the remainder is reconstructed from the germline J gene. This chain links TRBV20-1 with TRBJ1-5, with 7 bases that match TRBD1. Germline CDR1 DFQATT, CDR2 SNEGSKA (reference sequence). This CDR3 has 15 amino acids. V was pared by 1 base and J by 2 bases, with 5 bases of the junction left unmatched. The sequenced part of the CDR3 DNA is TGCAGTGCTAGAGCGGACAGGTGGGGCAATCAGCCC. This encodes CSARADRWGNQP. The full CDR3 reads CSARADRWGNQPQHF.

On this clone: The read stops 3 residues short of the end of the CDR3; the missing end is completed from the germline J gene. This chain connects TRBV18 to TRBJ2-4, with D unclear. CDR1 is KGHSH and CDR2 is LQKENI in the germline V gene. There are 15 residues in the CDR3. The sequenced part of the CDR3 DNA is TGTGCCAGCTCACCATTTAGGAGCGTCGTTGATGGT. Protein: CASSPFRSVVDG. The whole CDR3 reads CASSPFRSVVDGQYF.

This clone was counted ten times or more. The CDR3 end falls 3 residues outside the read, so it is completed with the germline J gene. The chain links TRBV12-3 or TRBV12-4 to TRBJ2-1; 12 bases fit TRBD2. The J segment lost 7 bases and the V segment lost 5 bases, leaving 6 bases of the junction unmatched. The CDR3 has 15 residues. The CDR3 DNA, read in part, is TGTGCCAGCAGTCCTAGCGGGAGGGCCAAGAATGAG. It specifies CASSPSGRAKNE. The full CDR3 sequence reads CASSPSGRAKNEQFF.

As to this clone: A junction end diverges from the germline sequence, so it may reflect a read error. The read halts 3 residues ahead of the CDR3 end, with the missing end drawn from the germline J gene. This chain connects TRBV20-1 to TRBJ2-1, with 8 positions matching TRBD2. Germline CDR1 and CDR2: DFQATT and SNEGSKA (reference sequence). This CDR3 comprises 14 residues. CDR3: CSSRTSGRANEQFF. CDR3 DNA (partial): TGCAGTTCTAGAACCAGCGGGAGAGCAAATGAG.

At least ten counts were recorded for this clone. The CDR3 is CASSTTGTAKNIQYF. Partial CDR3 DNA: TGTGCCAGCAGCACGACAGGTACTGCCAAAAACATT. The chain joins TRBV5-6 to TRBJ2-4; possibly TRBD1 for D (6 bases). The read terminates 3 residues before the CDR3 end, so the remaining end is supplied by the germline J gene. The germline V gene has CDR1 SGHDT and CDR2 YYEEEE. Trimming cost V 4 bases and J 1 base, with 12 bases left between them. This CDR3 comprises 15 residues.

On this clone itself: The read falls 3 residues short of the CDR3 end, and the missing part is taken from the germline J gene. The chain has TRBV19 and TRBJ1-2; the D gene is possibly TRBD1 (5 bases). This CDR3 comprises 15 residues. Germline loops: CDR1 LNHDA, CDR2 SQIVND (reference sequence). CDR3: CASSIAGGPTDTYTF. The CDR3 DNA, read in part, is TGTGCCAGTAGTATAGCGGGAGGGCCGACAGATACC. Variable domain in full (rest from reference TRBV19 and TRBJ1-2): DGGITQSPKYLFRKEGQNVTLSCEQNLNHDAMYWYRQDPGQGLRLIYYSQIVNDFQKGDIAEGYSVSREKKESFPLTVTSAQKNPTAFYLCASSIAGGPTDTYTFGSGTRLTVV.

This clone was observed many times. CDR3: CASSPDSSTGELFF. The sequenced part of the CDR3 DNA is TGCGCCAGCAGCCCGGACAGTTCCACCGGGGAG. The V and J genes are TRBV5-1 and TRBJ2-2, with a weak D call TRBD1 (6 bases). The DNA ends 3 residues before the CDR3 does, and the rest of the CDR3 is filled in from the germline J gene. Germline V gene sequence: CDR1 SGHRS, CDR2 YFSETQ. Between the trimmed V and J ends, which lost 4 bases and 4 bases, there was a span of 11 bases. The CDR3 runs to 14 residues.

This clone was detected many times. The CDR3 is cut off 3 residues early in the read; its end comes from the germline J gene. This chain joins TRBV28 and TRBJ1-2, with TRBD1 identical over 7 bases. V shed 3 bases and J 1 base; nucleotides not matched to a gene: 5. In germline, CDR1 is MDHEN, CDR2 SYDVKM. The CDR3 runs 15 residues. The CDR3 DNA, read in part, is TGTGCCAGCAGTTTGCAAGGGACAGTTAACTATGGC. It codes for CASSLQGTVNYG. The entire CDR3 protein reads CASSLQGTVNYGYTF.

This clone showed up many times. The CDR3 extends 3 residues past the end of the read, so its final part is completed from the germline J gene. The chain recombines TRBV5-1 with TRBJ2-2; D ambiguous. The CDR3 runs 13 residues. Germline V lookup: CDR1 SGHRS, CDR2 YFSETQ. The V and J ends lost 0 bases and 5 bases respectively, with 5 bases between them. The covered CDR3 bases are TGCGCCAGCAGCTTGGCTCGGACCGGGGAG. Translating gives CASSLARTGE. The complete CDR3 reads CASSLARTGELFF.

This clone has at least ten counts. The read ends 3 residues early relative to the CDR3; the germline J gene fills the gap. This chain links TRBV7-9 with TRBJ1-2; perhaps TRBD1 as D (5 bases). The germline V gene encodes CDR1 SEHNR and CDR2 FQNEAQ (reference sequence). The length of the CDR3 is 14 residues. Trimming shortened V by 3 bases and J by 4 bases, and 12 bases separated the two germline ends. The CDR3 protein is CASSFLQVSYGYTF. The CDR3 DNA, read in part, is TGTGCCAGCAGCTTTCTACAGGTCTCCTATGGC.

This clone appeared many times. CDR3 sequence: CAWSLTGTRYGYTF. The CDR3 DNA, read in part, is TGTGCCTGGAGTCTGACCGGGACACGCTATGGC. The V and J genes are TRBV30 and TRBJ1-2; D possibly corresponds to TRBD1 (6 bases). The DNA ends 3 residues before the CDR3 does, and the rest of the CDR3 is filled in from the germline J gene. V was clipped by 2 bases and J by 4 bases, with 14 bases between them. Germline assignment: CDR1 GTSNPN and CDR2 SVGIG (reference sequence). This CDR3 spans 14 amino acids.

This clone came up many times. The CDR3 sequence is CASSRTAPGYGYTF. CDR3 DNA (partial): TGTGCCAGTAGTAGGACAGCTCCTGGCTATGGC. The chain links TRBV19 to TRBJ1-2, with D possibly matching TRBD1 (6 bases). With the read ending 3 residues before the CDR3 end, the germline J gene is used to fill in that end. The CDR3 runs to 14 residues. Germline CDR1 LNHDA, CDR2 SQIVND (reference sequence). Trimming shortened V by 4 bases and J by 4 bases, and 13 bases separated the two germline ends.

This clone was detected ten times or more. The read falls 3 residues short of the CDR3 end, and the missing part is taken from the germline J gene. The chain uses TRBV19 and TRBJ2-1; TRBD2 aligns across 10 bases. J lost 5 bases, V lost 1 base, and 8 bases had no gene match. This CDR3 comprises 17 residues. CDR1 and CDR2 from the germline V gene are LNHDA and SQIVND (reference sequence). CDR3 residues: CASSIGESGRGNNEQFF. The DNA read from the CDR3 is TGTGCCAGTAGTATAGGCGAAAGCGGGAGGGGAAACAATGAG.